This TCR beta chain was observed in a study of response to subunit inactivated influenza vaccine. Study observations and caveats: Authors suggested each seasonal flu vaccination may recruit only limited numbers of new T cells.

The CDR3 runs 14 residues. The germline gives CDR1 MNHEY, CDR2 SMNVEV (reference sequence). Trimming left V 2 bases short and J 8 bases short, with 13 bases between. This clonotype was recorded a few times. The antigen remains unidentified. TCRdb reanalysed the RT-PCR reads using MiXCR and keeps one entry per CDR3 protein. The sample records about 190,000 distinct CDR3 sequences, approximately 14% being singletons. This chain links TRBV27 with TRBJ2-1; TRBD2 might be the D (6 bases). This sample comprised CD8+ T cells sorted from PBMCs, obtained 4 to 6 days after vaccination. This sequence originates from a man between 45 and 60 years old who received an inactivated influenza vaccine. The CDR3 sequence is CASSLLAGRHEQFF. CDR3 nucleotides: TGTGCCAGCAGTTTACTGGCAGGGAGGCATGAGCAGTTCTTC.